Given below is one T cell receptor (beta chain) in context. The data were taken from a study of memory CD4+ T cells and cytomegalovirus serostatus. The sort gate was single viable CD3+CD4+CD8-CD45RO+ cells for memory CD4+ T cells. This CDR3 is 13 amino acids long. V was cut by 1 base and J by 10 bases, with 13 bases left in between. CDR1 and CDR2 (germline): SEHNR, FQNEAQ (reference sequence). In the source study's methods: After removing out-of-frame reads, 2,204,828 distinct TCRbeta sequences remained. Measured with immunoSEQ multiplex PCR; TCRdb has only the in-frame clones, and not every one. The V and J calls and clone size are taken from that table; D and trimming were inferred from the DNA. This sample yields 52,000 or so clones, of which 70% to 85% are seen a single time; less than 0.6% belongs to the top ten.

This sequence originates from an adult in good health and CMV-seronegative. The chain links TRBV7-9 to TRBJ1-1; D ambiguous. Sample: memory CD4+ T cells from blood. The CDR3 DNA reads TGTGCCAGCAGCTTAGAAGTTTCTTCGGCAGCTTTCTTT. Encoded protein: CASSLEVSSAAFF.